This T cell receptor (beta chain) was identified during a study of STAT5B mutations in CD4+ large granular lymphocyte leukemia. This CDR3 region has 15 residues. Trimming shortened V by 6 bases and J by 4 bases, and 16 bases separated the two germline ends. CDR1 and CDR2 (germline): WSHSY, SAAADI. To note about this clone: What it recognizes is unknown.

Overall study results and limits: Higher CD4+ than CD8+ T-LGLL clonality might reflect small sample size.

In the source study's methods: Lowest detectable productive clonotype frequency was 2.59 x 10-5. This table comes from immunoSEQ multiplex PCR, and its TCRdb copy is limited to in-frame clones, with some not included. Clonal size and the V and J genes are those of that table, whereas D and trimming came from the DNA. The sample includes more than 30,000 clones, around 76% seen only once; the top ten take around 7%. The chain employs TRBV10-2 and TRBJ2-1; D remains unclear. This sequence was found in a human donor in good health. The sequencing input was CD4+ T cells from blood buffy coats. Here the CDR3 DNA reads TGCGCCAGCAGGGCTACACTCGGAGATTACAATGAGCAGTTCTTC. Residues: CASRATLGDYNEQFF.